The 22 T cell receptor beta chains below all came from one sample that was sequenced in a study of control samples from healthy donors and cancer patients. Profiling relied on immunoSEQ multiplex PCR, and the TCRdb table lists in-frame clones only, not all of them. This table holds 100,000 to 150,000 clones, 75% to 95% found once. Sample: blood. The receptor source for this set is a man aged 18 to 29 in good health.

This chain joins TRBV7-2 and TRBJ1-2, with D possibly matching TRBD1 (5 bases). The CDR3 totals 13 residues. With 3 bases removed from V and 2 bases from J, the gap between germline ends came to 7 bases. Germline values: CDR1 SGHTA, CDR2 FQGNSA. This CDR3 is CASSFDRNYGYTF. CDR3 coding DNA: TGTGCCAGCAGCTTTGACAGAAACTATGGCTACACCTTC.

A note on this clone: Since a much larger clone is just one base distant, this may be a read error. This same CDR3 is encoded by further DNA sequences in the sample. The chain is built from TRBV7-6 and TRBJ2-2, with TRBD1 as a possible D gene (6 bases). CDR3 length: 17 amino acids. V lost 2 bases and J lost 3, with 16 bases in between. CDR1 and CDR2 from the germline V gene are SGHVS and FNYEAQ. The CDR3 region is CASSLIQTGRDTGELFF. In DNA, the CDR3 is TGTGCCAGCAGCTTAATCCAGACAGGACGAGACACCGGGGAGCTGTTTTTT.

J is TRBJ2-5 and V is TRBV5-1; TRBD2 matches at 13 bases. CDR3 length: 15 residues. With 7 bases clipped from V and 1 base from J, the junction kept 4 bases outside the gene matches. Germline CDR1 reads SGHRS; CDR2 reads YFSETQ. The CDR3 nucleotides are TGCGCCAGCTACGGGACTAGCGGGATCCAAGAGACCCAGTACTTC. Its protein product is CASYGTSGIQETQYF.

CDR3 sequence: CASSQGPGRGNQPQHF. Here the CDR3 DNA reads TGTGCCAGCTCACAAGGCCCGGGGCGGGGCAATCAGCCCCAGCATTTT. V gene TRBV2 combines with J gene TRBJ1-5; the D gene is possibly TRBD1 (5 bases). Per germline, CDR1 SNHLY and CDR2 FYNNEI. This CDR3 has 16 residues. V was clipped by 8 bases and J by 2 bases, with 19 bases between them. Filled out from reference TRBV2 and TRBJ1-5, the complete variable domain reads EPEVTQTPSHQVTQMGQEVILRCVPISNHLYFYWYRQILGQKVEFLVSFYNNEISEKSEIFDDQFSVERPDGSNFTLKIRSTKLEDSAMYFCASSQGPGRGNQPQHFGDGTRLSIL.

Turning to this clone: This sample includes further DNA sequences coding for the same CDR3. V and J are TRBV7-3 and TRBJ1-6; D not resolved. Looked up from germline, CDR1 is SGHTA and CDR2 is FQGTGA. The CDR3 sequence is 15 residues long. The V and J ends lost 5 bases and 4 bases respectively, with 12 bases between them. The CDR3 sequence: CASSRNAGYNSPLHF. Written as DNA, the CDR3 is TGTGCCAGCAGCAGAAACGCGGGATATAATTCACCCCTCCACTTT.

The chain is built from TRBV5-6 and TRBJ2-3; 7 bases map to TRBD2. CDR3 length equals 17 residues. V was pared by 1 base and J by 2 bases, with 10 bases of the junction left unmatched. Germline CDR1 SGHDT, CDR2 YYEEEE. CDR3 loop: CASSLLFTSADTDTQYF. In nucleotides, the CDR3 is TGTGCCAGCAGCTTGCTTTTCACTAGCGCTGACACAGATACGCAGTATTTT.

The chain links TRBV6-2 or TRBV6-3 to TRBJ2-7; a weak D match, TRBD1 (6 bases). Germline assignment: CDR1 MNHEY and CDR2 SVGEGT. The CDR3 has 16 residues. V lost 5 bases, J lost 4 bases, and 21 bases lay in between. CDR3 nucleotides: TGTGCCAGCAGTGGTGGATTTGGACAGAGAACATACGAGCAGTACGTC. It encodes CASSGGFGQRTYEQYV.

The rearrangement links TRBV10-3 to TRBJ2-1; TRBD2 agrees at 10 bases. V shed 4 bases, J shed 4 bases, and the junction held 4 bases outside the gene matches. CDR1 is ENHRY and CDR2 is SYGVKD in the germline V gene. CDR3 length: 15 residues. The CDR3 DNA sequence: TGTGCCATCAGTGGGGCTAGCGGGAGTTACAATGAGCAGTTCTTC. Residues: CAISGASGSYNEQFF.

This clone appeared once. V is TRBV24-1 and J is TRBJ1-1; D is perhaps TRBD1 (6 bases). With 5 bases removed from V and 5 bases from J, the gap between germline ends came to 14 bases. The CDR3 length is 14 residues. Germline V gene lookup returns CDR1 KGHDR and CDR2 SFDVKD. CDR3 protein: CATSASGVHTEAFF. In DNA form, the CDR3 reads TGTGCCACCAGTGCTTCAGGGGTACATACTGAAGCTTTCTTT.

The rearrangement links TRBV3-1 (or the pseudogene TRBV3-2) to TRBJ1-3, with D tentatively TRBD1 (5 bases). From germline, CDR1 is LGHDT and CDR2 YNNKEL (reference sequence). Between the trimmed V and J ends, which lost 4 bases and 3 bases, there was a span of 16 bases. There are 16 residues in the CDR3. DNA of the CDR3: TGTGCCAGCAGCCCTCCCGGGGGATTCCGTGGAAACACCATATATTTT. It codes for CASSPPGGFRGNTIYF.

The chain carries TRBV30 and TRBJ1-1; 7 bases agree with TRBD1. Germline CDR1 and CDR2: GTSNPN and SVGIG (reference sequence). After removal of 3 bases from V and 4 bases from J, the junction contained 5 bases not matched to a gene. CDR3 length equals 13 residues. CDR3 sequence (DNA): TGTGCCTGGAGCCGACAGGGCATCACTGAAGCTTTCTTT. Translating it yields CAWSRQGITEAFF.

The rearrangement uses TRBV5-1 and TRBJ2-5, with D possibly matching TRBD1 (5 bases). Between the trimmed V and J ends, which lost 6 bases and 4 bases, there was a span of 16 bases. Germline lookup yields CDR1 SGHRS and CDR2 YFSETQ. The CDR3 runs to 14 residues. The CDR3: CASNNGQGRETQYF. DNA for the CDR3: TGCGCCAGCAACAATGGGCAGGGTCGAGAGACCCAGTACTTC.

This clone was observed once. This chain connects TRBV27 to TRBJ2-4; maybe TRBD1 (6 bases). Germline V CDR1 and CDR2: MNHEY, SMNVEV (reference sequence). The CDR3 has 15 amino acids. V gave up 5 bases and J gave up 9 bases, with 20 bases separating them. DNA of the CDR3: TGTGCCAGCAGTCCTCTCGACAGGCATTTTGTCATTCAGTACTTC. As protein: CASSPLDRHFVIQYF.

The CDR3 loop is CASARGAGVNTQYF. The CDR3, as DNA: TGTGCCAGCGCCCGGGGAGCGGGGGTAAATACGCAGTATTTT. The chain links TRBV21-1 to TRBJ2-3; the DNA was not used to check the table's D call, TRBD2. TRBV21-1 is a pseudogene locus. The CDR3 is 14 amino acids.

This clone came up a few times. The CDR3 DNA sequence: TGCGCCAGCAGCCCCGAGGGAGCGGGCAATCAGCCCCAGCATTTT. The encoded protein is CASSPEGAGNQPQHF. This chain connects TRBV5-1 to TRBJ1-5, with unresolved D. V gave up 4 bases and J gave up 2 bases, with 13 bases separating them. The CDR3 is made up of 15 amino acids. Germline CDR1 and CDR2: SGHRS and YFSETQ. Combining the CDR3 with reference TRBV5-1 and TRBJ1-5 gives the whole variable domain KAGVTQTPRYLIKTRGQQVTLSCSPISGHRSVSWYQQTPGQGLQFLFEYFSETQRNKGNFPGRFSGRQFSNSRSEMNVSTLELGDSALYLCASSPEGAGNQPQHFGDGTRLSIL.

The chain joins TRBV6-2 or TRBV6-3 to TRBJ2-1; 9 bases are a match to TRBD2. The CDR3 has 15 residues. Germline CDR1 is MNHEY and CDR2 is SVGEGT. The ends lost 2 bases at V and 9 bases at J; junction bases unmatched: 8. The CDR3 DNA follows: TGTGCCAGCAGTTACGCGGGGGGGGTTAGGCTTGAGCAGTTCTTC. Its translation is CASSYAGGVRLEQFF.

The V and J genes are TRBV10-2 and TRBJ1-5, with 9 nucleotides matching TRBD1. The junction had 5 bases not matched to a gene; V was cut back by 4 bases and J by 7 bases. The CDR3 covers 14 residues. Germline V gene lookup returns CDR1 WSHSY and CDR2 SAAADI. The chain's CDR3 is CASSGRDRVQPQHF. CDR3 coding DNA: TGCGCCAGCAGTGGCCGGGACAGGGTGCAGCCCCAGCATTTT.

The chain employs TRBV30 and TRBJ2-7; 7 bases are shared with TRBD1. V lost 3 bases, J lost 6 bases, and 8 bases stayed unmatched. The CDR3 covers 13 residues. Germline V lookup: CDR1 GTSNPN, CDR2 SVGIG (reference sequence). The CDR3 nucleotides read TGTGCCTGGAGCCGACAGGGTGCGGGCGAGCAGTACTTC. This encodes CAWSRQGAGEQYF.

This clone appeared a single time. The chain uses TRBV29-1 and TRBJ1-6; 11 bases match TRBD1. Germline assignment: CDR1 SQVTM and CDR2 ANQGSEA. V lost 0 bases, J lost 8 bases, and 6 bases stayed unmatched. The CDR3 spans 16 residues. The CDR3, as DNA: TGCAGCGTTGAAGACGGGACAGGGGGGAAGGATTCACCCCTCCACTTT. Its protein is CSVEDGTGGKDSPLHF.

The genes are TRBV7-8 and TRBJ2-6; D may be TRBD1 (5 bases). CDR1 and CDR2 (germline): SGHVS, FQNEAQ. V was trimmed by 3 bases and J by 2 bases, leaving 11 bases between them. This CDR3 comprises 16 residues. The CDR3 DNA is TGTGCCAGCAGCTTGCTCGCAGGGACTGGGGCCAACGTCCTGACTTTC. Residues: CASSLLAGTGANVLTF.

The chain uses TRBV27 and TRBJ1-1; D is undetermined. This CDR3 contains 12 residues. CDR1 is MNHEY and CDR2 is SMNVEV in the germline V gene (reference sequence). Trimming stripped 8 bases from V and 0 bases from J, with 7 bases between. CDR3 amino acids: CASGLVNTEAFF. In DNA form, the CDR3 reads TGTGCCAGCGGTCTGGTGAACACTGAAGCTTTCTTT.

The rearrangement links TRBV27 to TRBJ1-5, with D hard to call. CDR3 length equals 13 residues. Germline CDR1 is MNHEY and CDR2 is SMNVEV (reference sequence). V was pared by 6 bases and J by 2 bases, with 8 bases between. CDR3 bases: TGTGCCAGCAGGCTTGCGGGCAATCAGCCCCAGCATTTT. Translated, it gives CASRLAGNQPQHF.